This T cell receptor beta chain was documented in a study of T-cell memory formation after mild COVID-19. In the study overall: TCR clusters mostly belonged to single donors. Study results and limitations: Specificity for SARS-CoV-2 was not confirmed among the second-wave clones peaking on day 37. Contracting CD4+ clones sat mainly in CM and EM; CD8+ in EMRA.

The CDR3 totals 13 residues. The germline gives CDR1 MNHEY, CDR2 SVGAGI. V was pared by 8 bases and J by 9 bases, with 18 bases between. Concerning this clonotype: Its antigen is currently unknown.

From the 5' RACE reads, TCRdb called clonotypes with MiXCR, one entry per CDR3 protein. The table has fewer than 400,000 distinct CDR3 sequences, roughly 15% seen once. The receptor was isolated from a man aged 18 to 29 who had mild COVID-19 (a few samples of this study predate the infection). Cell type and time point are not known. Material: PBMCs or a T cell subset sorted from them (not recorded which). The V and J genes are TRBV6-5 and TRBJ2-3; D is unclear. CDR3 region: CASATHGQATQYF. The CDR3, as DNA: TGTGCCAGCGCTACCCACGGGCAGGCAACGCAGTATTTT.